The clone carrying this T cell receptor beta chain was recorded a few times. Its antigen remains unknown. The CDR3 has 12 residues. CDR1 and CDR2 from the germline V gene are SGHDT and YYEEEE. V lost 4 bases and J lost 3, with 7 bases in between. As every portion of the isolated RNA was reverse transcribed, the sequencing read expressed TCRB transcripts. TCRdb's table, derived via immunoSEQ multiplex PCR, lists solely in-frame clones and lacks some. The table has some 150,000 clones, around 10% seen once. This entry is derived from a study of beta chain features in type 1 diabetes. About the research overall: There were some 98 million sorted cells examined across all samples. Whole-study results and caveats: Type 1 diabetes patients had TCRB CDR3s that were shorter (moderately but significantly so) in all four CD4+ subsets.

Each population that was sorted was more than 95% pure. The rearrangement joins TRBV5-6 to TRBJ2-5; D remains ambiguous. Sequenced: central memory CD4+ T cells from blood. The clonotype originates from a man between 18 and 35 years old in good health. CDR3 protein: CASSPGEETQYF. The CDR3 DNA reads TGTGCCAGCAGCCCTGGGGAAGAGACCCAGTACTTC.